This T cell receptor (beta chain) was profiled in a study of blood T cell repertoires in COVID-19. The CDR3 sequence is 14 residues long. CDR1 SGHNT and CDR2 YYREEE come from the germline V gene (reference sequence). Trimming took 2 bases from V and 1 from J, leaving 9 bases between them. The protocol was immunoSEQ multiplex PCR, while the TCRdb copy is restricted to in-frame clones and leaves out a portion. The table shows around 400,000 clones, with 80% to 90% occurring only once. The Seattle patients, enrolled during active infection, were followed longitudinally. The chain links TRBV5-4 to TRBJ1-1; a weak D match, TRBD1 (5 bases). Specimen: peripheral blood. The TCR comes from a woman aged 55 to 70 with COVID-19, enrolled during active disease. The CDR3 region is CASSLSTANTEAFF. Written as DNA, the CDR3 is TGTGCCAGCAGCTTATCGACAGCGAACACTGAAGCTTTCTTT. Drawing the rest from reference TRBV5-4 and TRBJ1-1, the complete variable domain is ETGVTQSPTHLIKTRGQQVTLRCSSQSGHNTVSWYQQALGQGPQFIFQYYREEENGRGNFPPRFSGLQFPNYSSELNVNALELDDSALYLCASSLSTANTEAFFGQGTRLTVV.